This TCR beta chain was retrieved from a study of blood T cell repertoires in COVID-19. Background on the study: The origin of the acute and convalescent COVID-19 samples was the United States, Italy and Spain.

This clone has only one observation. In the original workflow: Reference gene primers were amplified, and this amplification served to estimate nucleated cell counts. The protocol was immunoSEQ multiplex PCR, while the TCRdb copy is restricted to in-frame clones and leaves out a portion. The V and J calls and clone size were taken over from that table, and D and trimming were inferred from the DNA. The data contain around 62,000 clones, 70% to 90% of them singletons. Germline V gene sequence: CDR1 LNHDA, CDR2 SQIVND (reference sequence). The CDR3 consists of 17 residues. V was cut by 4 bases and J by 0 bases, with 17 bases left in between.

The TCR comes from a human donor in a cohort sampled during active COVID-19. The J gene is TRBJ2-3, the V gene TRBV19; D is perhaps TRBD1 (6 bases). The source material was peripheral blood. DNA for the CDR3: TGTGCCAGTAGTAACCAATGGGACATTGCTAGCACAGATACGCAGTATTTT. Encoded protein: CASSNQWDIASTDTQYF. Together with reference TRBV19 and TRBJ2-3, the CDR3 gives the full variable domain: DGGITQSPKYLFRKEGQNVTLSCEQNLNHDAMYWYRQDPGQGLRLIYYSQIVNDFQKGDIAEGYSVSREKKESFPLTVTSAQKNPTAFYLCASSNQWDIASTDTQYFGPGTRLTVL.